Listed here is a single T cell receptor beta chain. Its target is not known. Researchers ran the PCR with 60 Vbeta and 13 Jbeta primers. Sequencing used immunoSEQ multiplex PCR; TCRdb keeps in-frame clones, though not all of them. This repertoire shows some 210,000 clones, about 83% found once; its top ten account for about 9.4%. The record originates from a study of cytomegalovirus exposure and HLA in healthy donors. About the research overall: Previous work identified roughly 120 million unique TCR beta sequences from around 200 million T cells.

The germline CDR1 and CDR2 sequences are SGHAT and FQNNGV. The CDR3 contains 11 residues. V was clipped by 1 base and J by 4 bases, with 2 bases between them. Study-level findings and limits: Later analysis suggested most CMV-associated TCR beta chains were HLA-restricted. The study found most TCR sequences rare, yet found some public TCRs in many donors.

This sequence was found in a woman between 50 and 59 years old in good health and CMV-seropositive. Sequenced input: PBMCs. The chain links TRBV11-2 to TRBJ2-7; no reliable D call. This CDR3 is CASSLAYEQYF. CDR3 coding DNA: TGTGCCAGCAGCTTAGCATACGAGCAGTACTTC.